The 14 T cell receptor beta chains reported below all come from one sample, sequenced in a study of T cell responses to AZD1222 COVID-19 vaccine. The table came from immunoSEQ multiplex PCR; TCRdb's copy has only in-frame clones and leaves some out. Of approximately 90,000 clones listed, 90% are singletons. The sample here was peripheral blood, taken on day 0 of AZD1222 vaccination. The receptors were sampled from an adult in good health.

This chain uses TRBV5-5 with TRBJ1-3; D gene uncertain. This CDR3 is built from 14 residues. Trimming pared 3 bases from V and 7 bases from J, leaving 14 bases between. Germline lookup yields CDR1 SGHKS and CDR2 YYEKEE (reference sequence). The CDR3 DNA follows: TGTGCCAGCAGCTCAATGAGGACCCGCAACACCATATATTTT. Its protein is CASSSMRTRNTIYF.

In nucleotides, the CDR3 is TGTGCCAGCAGCTTACGGTCGGCTAATGAAAAACTGTTTTTT. This codes for CASSLRSANEKLFF. The chain uses TRBV13 and TRBJ1-4; D remains ambiguous. V lost 2 bases and J 3 bases, leaving 7 bases between the germline ends. CDR1 and CDR2 (germline): PRHDT, FYEKMQ (reference sequence). This CDR3 has 14 amino acids.

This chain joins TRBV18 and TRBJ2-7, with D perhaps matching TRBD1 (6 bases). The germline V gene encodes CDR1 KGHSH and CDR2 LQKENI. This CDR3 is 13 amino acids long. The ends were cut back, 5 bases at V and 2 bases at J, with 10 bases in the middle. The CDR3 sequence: CASSSGQPYEQYF. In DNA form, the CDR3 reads TGTGCCAGCTCATCTGGACAGCCCTACGAGCAGTACTTC.

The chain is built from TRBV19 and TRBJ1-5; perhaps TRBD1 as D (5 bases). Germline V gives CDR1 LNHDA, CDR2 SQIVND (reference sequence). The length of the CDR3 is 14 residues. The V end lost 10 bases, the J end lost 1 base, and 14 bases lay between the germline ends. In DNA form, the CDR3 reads TGTGCCACAAGACAAGGGGTGAGCAATCAGCCCCAGCATTTT. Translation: CATRQGVSNQPQHF.

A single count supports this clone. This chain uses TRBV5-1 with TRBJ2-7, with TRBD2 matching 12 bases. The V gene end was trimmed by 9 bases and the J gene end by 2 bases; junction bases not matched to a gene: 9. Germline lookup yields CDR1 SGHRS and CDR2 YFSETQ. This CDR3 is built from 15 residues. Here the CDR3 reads CATRLAGDPAYEQYF. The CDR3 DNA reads TGCGCCACCCGACTAGCGGGGGACCCAGCCTACGAGCAGTACTTC.

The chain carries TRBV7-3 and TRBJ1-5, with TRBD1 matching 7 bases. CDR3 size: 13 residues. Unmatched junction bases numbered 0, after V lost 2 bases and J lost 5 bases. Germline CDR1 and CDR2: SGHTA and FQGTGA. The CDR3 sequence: CASSLDRDQPQHF. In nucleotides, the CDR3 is TGTGCCAGCAGCTTAGACAGGGATCAGCCCCAGCATTTT. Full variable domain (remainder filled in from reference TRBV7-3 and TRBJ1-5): GAGVSQTPSNKVTEKGKYVELRCDPISGHTALYWYRQSLGQGPEFLIYFQGTGAADDSGLPNDRFFAVRPEGSVSTLKIQRTERGDSAVYLCASSLDRDQPQHFGDGTRLSIL.

Here the CDR3 reads CASSLVGTTRNNSPLHF. In DNA form, the CDR3 reads TGTGCCAGCAGCTTAGTAGGCACAACTCGCAATAATTCACCCCTCCACTTT. J is TRBJ1-6 and V is TRBV7-2, with unresolved D. Deletions cut 1 base from V and 5 bases from J, with 15 bases between. The CDR3 is made up of 17 amino acids. Germline V gene sequence: CDR1 SGHTA, CDR2 FQGNSA.

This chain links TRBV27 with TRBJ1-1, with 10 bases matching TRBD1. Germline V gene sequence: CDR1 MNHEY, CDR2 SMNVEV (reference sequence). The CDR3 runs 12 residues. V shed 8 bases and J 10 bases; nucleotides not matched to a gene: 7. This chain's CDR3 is CASARTGGPAFF. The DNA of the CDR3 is TGTGCCAGCGCTCGGACAGGGGGGCCAGCTTTCTTT.

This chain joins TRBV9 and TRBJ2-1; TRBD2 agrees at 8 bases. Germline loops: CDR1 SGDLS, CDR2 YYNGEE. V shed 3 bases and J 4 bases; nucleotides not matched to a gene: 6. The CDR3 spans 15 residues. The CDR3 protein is CASSGDGRGYNEQFF. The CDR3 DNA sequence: TGTGCCAGCAGCGGAGACGGGAGGGGATACAATGAGCAGTTCTTC.

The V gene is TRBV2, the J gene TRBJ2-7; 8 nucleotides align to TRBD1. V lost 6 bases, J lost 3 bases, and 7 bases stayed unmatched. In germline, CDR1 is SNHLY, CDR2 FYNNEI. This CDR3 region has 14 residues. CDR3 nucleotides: TGTGCCAGCAGGCAGCAGGGGGCCCTCTACGAGCAGTACTTC. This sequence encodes CASRQQGALYEQYF.

In nucleotides, the CDR3 is TGTGCCAGCTGTAAAGCACCGGGACAGGGGGCGCTCATTGCTAATGAAAAACTGTTTTTT. This encodes CASCKAPGQGALIANEKLFF. V gene TRBV28 combines with J gene TRBJ1-4, with 12 nucleotides matching TRBD1. Trimming removed 8 bases from V and 3 bases from J; junction bases left unmatched: 19. Germline CDR1 reads MDHEN; CDR2 reads SYDVKM. CDR3 length: 20 amino acids.

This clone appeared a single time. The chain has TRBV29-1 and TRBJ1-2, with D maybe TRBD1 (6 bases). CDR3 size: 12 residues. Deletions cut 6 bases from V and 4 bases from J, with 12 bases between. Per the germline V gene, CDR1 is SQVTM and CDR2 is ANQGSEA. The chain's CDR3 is CSVGGTSYGYTF. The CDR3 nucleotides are TGCAGCGTAGGGGGGACTTCCTATGGCTACACCTTC.

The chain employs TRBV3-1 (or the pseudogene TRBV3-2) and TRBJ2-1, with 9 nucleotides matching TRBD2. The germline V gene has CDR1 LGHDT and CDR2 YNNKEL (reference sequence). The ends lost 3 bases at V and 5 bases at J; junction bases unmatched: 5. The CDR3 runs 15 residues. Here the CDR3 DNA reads TGTGCCAGCAGCCATGGTAGCGGGGGAAACAATGAGCAGTTCTTC. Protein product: CASSHGSGGNNEQFF.

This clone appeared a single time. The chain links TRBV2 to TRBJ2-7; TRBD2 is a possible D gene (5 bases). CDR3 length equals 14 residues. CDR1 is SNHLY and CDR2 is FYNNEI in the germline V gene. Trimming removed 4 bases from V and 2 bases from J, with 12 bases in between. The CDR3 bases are TGTGCCAGCAGTGCGGCCCTAGCCGCCTACGAGCAGTACTTC. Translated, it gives CASSAALAAYEQYF. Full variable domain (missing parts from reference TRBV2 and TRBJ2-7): EPEVTQTPSHQVTQMGQEVILRCVPISNHLYFYWYRQILGQKVEFLVSFYNNEISEKSEIFDDQFSVERPDGSNFTLKIRSTKLEDSAMYFCASSAALAAYEQYFGPGTRLTVT.